This T cell receptor beta chain was recorded in a study of CD8+ T cells in alopecia areata. Study-level points and caveats: Many expanded lesional clones stayed in scalp and blood while on tofacitinib. How baseline CD8+ expansion relates to response remains uncertain (there was one nonresponder). The study found higher clonality in lesional than normal scalp, especially in alopecia totalis/universalis. Patients displayed less clarity in TCR sharing than mice, a finding possibly related to HLA.

This clone appeared a single time. Its antigen is not known. As the sequencing template, cDNA was produced by extracting RNA and reverse transcribing it. The method was immunoSEQ multiplex PCR; TCRdb's version includes in-frame clones alone and lacks a portion of them. The sample contains 150,000 to 250,000 clones, about three fifths of which appear only once. This sample's treatment: oral pan-JAK inhibitor, 5-10 mg twice daily. This TCR came from a human donor with alopecia areata. This sample comprised CD4+ T cells sorted from blood, obtained at week 24, from a patient treated with tofacitinib.

The CDR3 loop is CASSYTEQDSEAFF. Written as DNA, the CDR3 is TGTGCCAGCAGTTACACGGAACAGGATTCTGAAGCTTTCTTT. This chain uses TRBV6-5 with TRBJ1-1; maybe TRBD1 (5 bases). Trimming took 2 bases from V and 6 from J, leaving 13 bases between them. There are 14 residues in the CDR3. Germline V gene sequence: CDR1 MNHEY, CDR2 SVGAGI.